This TCR beta chain came from a study of human T cells and chemical hapten exposure. About the study: A roughly 2 cm by roughly 2 cm inner upper arm patch received 2% DPC for sensitization. Study-wide findings and caveats: Clustering by CDR3 similarity yielded significantly more large clusters from expanded TCRs than controls.

In the source study's methods: Between about 23,224 and 750,000 TCRs appeared in each sample, and the median stood at about 93,000. TCRdb re-analysed the RACE reads in MiXCR, keeping a single row per CDR3 protein. Clone size and V and J calls follow TCRdb, not the original study. The sample includes about 380,000 distinct CDR3 sequences, 4.8% of them seen just once. As concerns this clonotype: The antigen is not known.

Sample time point: patch test 1, 2 weeks after DPC sensitization. The treatment denotes: therapeutic diphenylcyclopropenone sensitization with weekly scalp DPC. The receptor was derived from a woman between 45 and 65 years old with alopecia areata. Some clones in this sample may be carry-over from other donors' samples. This sample comprised whole blood, obtained in connection with sensitization to the hapten diphenylcyclopropenone (DPC).

The CDR3 region has the DNA TGTGCCAGCAGCTCCATGACTAGCGGGGGGTACGAGCAGTACTTC. The encoded protein is CASSSMTSGGYEQYF. V and J are TRBV7-2 and TRBJ2-7; TRBD2 agrees at 13 bases. After removal of 4 bases from V and 4 bases from J, the junction contained 4 bases not matched to a gene. Germline V lookup: CDR1 SGHTA, CDR2 FQGNSA. The CDR3 consists of 15 residues.